This T cell receptor (beta chain) emerged from a study of post-analysis software for immune sequencing data. Broader study findings: People with multiple sclerosis had a significantly lower normalized Chao1 diversity than controls did. About 5 TRBV segments occurring more often in patients than controls included TRBV5-6, TRBV5-1 and TRBV20-1.

This clonotype has a handful of counts. Its matching antigen is unknown. The CDR3 has 14 residues. Trimming took 3 bases from V and 8 from J; bases not matched to a gene: 6. cDNA libraries for TCR beta contained unique molecular identifiers. TCRdb independently ran MiXCR on the PCR reads; one entry per CDR3 protein. The repertoire has roughly 430,000 distinct CDR3 sequences, approximately 42% of them found once; the top ten carry around 8%. Sequencing was performed on blood. The sequence was collected from a girl between 2 and 10 years old with multiple sclerosis. J is TRBJ2-1 and V is TRBV12-3 or TRBV12-4, with TRBD2 identical over 8 bases. The CDR3 DNA reads as TGTGCCAGCAGTTTGTTAGCGGGAACCTATGAGCAGTTCTTC. Residues: CASSLLAGTYEQFF.